These 27 T cell receptor beta chains were all obtained from the same sample, sequenced in a study of blood T cell repertoires in COVID-19. Produced via immunoSEQ multiplex PCR; TCRdb's table is partial and in-frame only. This sample has some 110,000 clones, with approximately 86% found just once. Specimen: peripheral blood. Receptors originate from a man aged 35 to 55 with acute or convalescent COVID-19.

V gene TRBV3-1 (or the pseudogene TRBV3-2) combines with J gene TRBJ2-2; D call uncertain. Trimming took off 1 base at V and 4 bases at J, with 7 bases between the two ends. The length of the CDR3 is 14 residues. Germline V gives CDR1 LGHDT, CDR2 YNNKEL (reference sequence). The DNA of the CDR3 is TGTGCCAGCAGCCAAGTAACGGGCACCGGGGAGCTGTTTTTT. Translated, it gives CASSQVTGTGELFF.

This sequence joins TRBV30 and TRBJ1-2; TRBD1 aligns across 10 bases. CDR3 size: 14 residues. From germline, CDR1 is GTSNPN and CDR2 SVGIG (reference sequence). After removal of 4 bases from V and 7 bases from J, the junction contained 9 bases not matched to a gene. CDR3 sequence: CAWNRDRGAGGYTF. In DNA, the CDR3 is TGTGCCTGGAACAGGGACAGGGGCGCCGGTGGCTACACCTTC.

V usage is TRBV30 and J usage is TRBJ1-6; D uncertain. The V end was cut by 2 bases, the J end by 7 bases, with 15 bases between. In germline, CDR1 is GTSNPN, CDR2 SVGIG (reference sequence). The CDR3 extends over 15 amino acids. The CDR3 bases are TGTGCCTGGAGTCGAGGAGGGATTGCAAATTCACCCCTCCACTTT. It is translated as CAWSRGGIANSPLHF.

The chain is built from TRBV4-1 and TRBJ1-6, with 10 bases aligning to TRBD1. V lost 2 bases to trimming and J lost 10 bases; unmatched junction nucleotides: 5. This CDR3 contains 15 residues. From germline, CDR1 is MGHRA and CDR2 YSYEKL. The CDR3 sequence is CASSQRQGAGSPLHF. The CDR3 DNA is TGCGCCAGCAGCCAAAGACAGGGGGCAGGGTCACCCCTCCACTTT.

The chain employs TRBV25-1 and TRBJ1-4; no clear D gene. CDR1 is MGHDK, CDR2 SYGVNS, per germline. The V end was cut by 1 base, the J end by 5 bases, with 14 bases between. CDR3 length equals 16 residues. CDR3 protein: CASSEFYLESNEKLFF. CDR3 coding DNA: TGTGCCAGCAGTGAATTCTACCTAGAGTCGAATGAAAAACTGTTTTTT.

The chain combines TRBV30 with TRBJ1-3, with a weak D call TRBD1 (6 bases). Germline V CDR1 and CDR2: GTSNPN, SVGIG (reference sequence). The V end lost 7 bases, the J end lost 0 bases, and 13 bases lay between the germline ends. This CDR3 is built from 14 residues. The CDR3 protein is CASKRTVSGNTIYF. The CDR3 bases are TGTGCCTCCAAAAGGACAGTCTCTGGAAACACCATATATTTT.

This clone has a single count. V and J are TRBV13 and TRBJ2-1; a possible D gene is TRBD2 (6 bases). CDR1 is PRHDT, CDR2 FYEKMQ, per germline (reference sequence). V was pared by 5 bases and J by 8 bases, with 22 bases between. The CDR3 is 16 amino acids. CDR3 bases: TGTGCCAGCAGCCCGCTGTCGAGACTAGGCGGGGATGAGCAGTTCTTC. Its translation: CASSPLSRLGGDEQFF.

This clone occurred a few times. The chain recombines TRBV5-4 with TRBJ1-2, with 7 bases lining up with TRBD1. With V trimmed by 4 bases and J by 8 bases, 14 bases remained unmatched. Germline CDR1 and CDR2: SGHNT and YYREEE (reference sequence). The CDR3 has 15 amino acids. CDR3 residues: CASSRALGTEIGYTF. CDR3 nucleotides: TGTGCCAGCAGCAGAGCTCTTGGGACAGAGATCGGCTACACCTTC.

The V and J genes are TRBV10-2 and TRBJ2-1, with 11 bases lining up with TRBD2. V dropped 4 bases and J dropped 5; count of bases not matched to a gene: 7. Germline-derived CDR1 and CDR2 are WSHSY and SAAADI. The CDR3 spans 16 residues. The DNA of the CDR3 is TGCGCCAGCAGTGGCATAGCGGGAGGGCCCAACAATGAGCAGTTCTTC. This codes for CASSGIAGGPNNEQFF.

On this clone: Relative to the germline gene, one junction end is altered; a read error may explain this. The rearrangement uses TRBV3-1 (or the pseudogene TRBV3-2) and TRBJ1-3, with TRBD1 matching 8 bases. Germline assignment: CDR1 LGHDT and CDR2 YNNKEL (reference sequence). The CDR3 loop spans 16 amino acids. CDR3 region: CVSSQEGRTGYYTIYF. The CDR3 nucleotides are TGTGTCAGCAGCCAAGAAGGAAGGACAGGGTATTACACCATATATTTT.

This clone turned up a few times. The CDR3 region is CASSPRRGGNTEAFF. CDR3 sequence (DNA): TGTGCCAGCAGCCCCCGGAGGGGGGGAAACACTGAAGCTTTCTTT. The J gene is TRBJ1-1, the V gene TRBV9, with D maybe TRBD1 (6 bases). Germline loops: CDR1 SGDLS, CDR2 YYNGEE. This CDR3 is 15 amino acids long. Trimming took off 4 bases at V and 2 bases at J, with 15 bases between the two ends.

The chain recombines TRBV18 with TRBJ1-6; no firm D call. This CDR3 is 13 amino acids long. Trimming took off 6 bases at V and 7 bases at J, with 10 bases between the two ends. CDR1 and CDR2 (germline): KGHSH, LQKENI. CDR3 sequence: CASSQQENSPLHF. The DNA for the CDR3 is TGTGCCAGCTCCCAGCAGGAAAATTCACCCCTCCACTTT.

The rearrangement links TRBV14 to TRBJ2-5, with no clear D. Germline lookup yields CDR1 SGHDN and CDR2 FVKESK. There are 11 residues in the CDR3. Trimming cost V 1 base and J 7 bases, with 4 bases left between them. Here the CDR3 DNA reads TGTGCCAGCAGCCAAGGGAGGACCCAGTACTTC. It is translated as CASSQGRTQYF. The whole variable domain, filled in from reference TRBV14 and TRBJ2-5, reads EAGVTQFPSHSVIEKGQTVTLRCDPISGHDNLYWYRRVMGKEIKFLLHFVKESKQDESGMPNNRFLAERTGGTYSTLKVQPAELEDSGVYFCASSQGRTQYFGPGTRLLVL.

V gene TRBV28 combines with J gene TRBJ1-4, with a possible D match to TRBD1 (6 bases). Trimming took off 6 bases at V and 8 bases at J, with 16 bases between the two ends. The CDR3 runs 14 residues. CDR1 and CDR2 (germline): MDHEN, SYDVKM. The CDR3 DNA reads as TGTGCCAGCAGCTCAACAGGGTCGAACGAAAAACTGTTTTTT. It translates to CASSSTGSNEKLFF.

V is TRBV20-1 and J is TRBJ1-6; unclear D gene. The V and J ends lost 3 bases and 1 base respectively, with 10 bases between them. This CDR3 is 15 amino acids long. The germline V gene has CDR1 DFQATT and CDR2 SNEGSKA (reference sequence). The CDR3 region has the DNA TGCAGTGCTAGTACGGGGATATCCTATAATTCACCCCTCCACTTT. It specifies CSASTGISYNSPLHF.

The V call is TRBV6-5, the J call TRBJ1-5; D perhaps matches TRBD1 (6 bases). The CDR3 consists of 15 residues. Germline CDR1 and CDR2: MNHEY and SVGAGI. The V end lost 10 bases, the J end lost 4 bases, and 20 bases lay between the germline ends. The CDR3 here is CANGEQGRGNQPQHF. The CDR3 nucleotides read TGTGCCAACGGAGAACAGGGACGGGGAAATCAGCCCCAGCATTTT.

The chain combines TRBV7-9 with TRBJ1-1; D perhaps matches TRBD1 (6 bases). Germline CDR1 SEHNR, CDR2 FQNEAQ (reference sequence). The CDR3 covers 14 residues. V was trimmed by 3 bases and J by 3 bases, leaving 11 bases between them. CDR3 in DNA: TGTGCCAGCAGCTTGCGGGCAGGGGACACTGAAGCTTTCTTT. This codes for CASSLRAGDTEAFF.

V and J are TRBV18 and TRBJ1-3, with D perhaps matching TRBD1 (5 bases). Germline V lookup: CDR1 KGHSH, CDR2 LQKENI. V shed 3 bases and J shed 0 bases, with 9 bases lying between them. The CDR3 is 15 residues long. This CDR3 reads CASSPRDLSGNTIYF. CDR3 sequence (DNA): TGTGCCAGCTCACCGCGGGACCTCTCTGGAAACACCATATATTTT. The full variable domain, completed using reference TRBV18 and TRBJ1-3, is NAGVMQNPRHLVRRRGQEARLRCSPMKGHSHVYWYRQLPEEGLKFMVYLQKENIIDESGMPKERFSAEFPKEGPSILRIQQVVRGDSAAYFCASSPRDLSGNTIYFGEGSWLTVV.

CDR3 DNA sequence: TGTGCCAGCAGTCAGCGGGCAAAAAATGAGCAGTTCTTC. Translation gives CASSQRAKNEQFF. The gene calls are TRBV5-4 and TRBJ2-1, with TRBD2 as a possible D gene (6 bases). This CDR3 is 13 amino acids long. The germline CDR1 and CDR2 sequences are SGHNT and YYREEE (reference sequence). V was trimmed by 5 bases and J by 7 bases, leaving 13 bases between them.

V usage is TRBV7-6 and J usage is TRBJ1-4, with D unclear. CDR3 length: 13 residues. V shed 1 base and J shed 7 bases, with 7 bases lying between them. Germline V gene lookup returns CDR1 SGHVS and CDR2 FNYEAQ. The DNA of the CDR3 is TGTGCCAGCAGCTTAGTGGAGGGTGAAAAACTGTTTTTT. Protein product: CASSLVEGEKLFF.

The chain joins TRBV13 to TRBJ2-7; D gene ambiguous. V lost 5 bases to trimming and J lost 4 bases, with 15 bases between them. The CDR3 totals 14 residues. CDR1 is PRHDT and CDR2 is FYEKMQ in the germline V gene (reference sequence). The CDR3 DNA follows: TGTGCCAGCAGCCTATTCCACAGACCTTACGAGCAGTACTTC. Protein: CASSLFHRPYEQYF.

This chain links TRBV11-2 with TRBJ2-7; a possible D gene is TRBD2 (6 bases). This CDR3 is 13 amino acids long. CDR1 SGHAT and CDR2 FQNNGV come from the germline V gene. The V end was cut by 3 bases, the J end by 3 bases, with 9 bases between. CDR3 bases: TGTGCCAGCAGCTTGGAGGGGCGCTACGAGCAGTACTTC. Protein: CASSLEGRYEQYF.

The V call is TRBV5-1, the J call TRBJ2-7, with TRBD2 identical over 7 bases. V trimming: 6 bases; J trimming: 7 bases; junction bases outside the gene matches: 19. CDR3 size: 16 residues. Germline V gene lookup returns CDR1 SGHRS and CDR2 YFSETQ. The CDR3 here is CASTSSGGSLGREQYF. CDR3 nucleotide sequence: TGCGCCAGCACCTCCTCCGGCGGGAGCTTGGGTCGGGAGCAGTACTTC.

The chain employs TRBV19 and TRBJ1-1, with unresolved D. This CDR3 is 13 amino acids long. V gave up 3 bases and J gave up 6 bases, with 11 bases separating them. Germline CDR1 and CDR2: LNHDA and SQIVND (reference sequence). This chain's CDR3 is CASSMGGSSEAFF. The CDR3 DNA follows: TGTGCCAGTAGTATGGGCGGGTCATCTGAAGCTTTCTTT.

The chain joins TRBV5-1 to TRBJ2-3, with D maybe TRBD1 (5 bases). V was shortened by 0 bases and J by 4 bases, with 6 bases between the two germline ends. CDR1 is SGHRS and CDR2 is YFSETQ in the germline V gene. The CDR3 consists of 13 residues. CDR3 bases: TGCGCCAGCAGCTTGGCAGGGTCAGATACGCAGTATTTT. Protein sequence: CASSLAGSDTQYF.

The genes are TRBV3-1 (or the pseudogene TRBV3-2) and TRBJ2-5, with 8 bases fitting TRBD2. Germline-derived CDR1 and CDR2 are LGHDT and YNNKEL (reference sequence). V shed 4 bases and J 5 bases; nucleotides not matched to a gene: 12. There are 16 residues in the CDR3. DNA for the CDR3: TGTGCCAGCAGCCCCCGAATAGCGGGACGGTGGGAGACCCAGTACTTC. This translates into CASSPRIAGRWETQYF.

The chain recombines TRBV7-9 with TRBJ2-1; possibly TRBD1 for D (5 bases). The CDR3 loop spans 13 amino acids. CDR1 and CDR2 (germline): SEHNR, FQNEAQ (reference sequence). V shed 1 base and J shed 9 bases, with 10 bases lying between them. The CDR3 is CASSLEGPGEQFF. The CDR3 DNA is TGTGCCAGCAGCTTAGAGGGGCCAGGTGAGCAGTTCTTC.